The sequence of this T cell receptor beta chain was determined in a study of early T cells in non-severe SARS-CoV-2 infection. Turning to the study itself: With bulk RNA from unsorted whole blood as input, sequencing yielded unpaired chains.

Individual cDNA molecules carried attached unique molecular identifiers. Each CDR3 protein is one row after TCRdb ran MiXCR on the 5' RACE reads. Here the sample spans fewer than 35,000 distinct CDR3 sequences, roughly 5% being singletons. Germline values: CDR1 SGHNT, CDR2 YENEEA. Germline trimming cut 3 bases from V and 6 bases from J; bases unmatched to any gene: 4. CDR3 length: 14 residues. This clonotype showed up just a few times. The TCR originated in an adult who was a healthcare worker with PCR-confirmed SARS-CoV-2 infection or an uninfected control (not recorded which). V usage is TRBV11-3 and J usage is TRBJ2-1; TRBD1 matches at 8 bases. Sequenced sample: whole blood. CDR3 bases: TGTGCCAGCAGCTTCCAGGGGGCGGCCAATGAGCAGTTCTTC. It is translated as CASSFQGAANEQFF.